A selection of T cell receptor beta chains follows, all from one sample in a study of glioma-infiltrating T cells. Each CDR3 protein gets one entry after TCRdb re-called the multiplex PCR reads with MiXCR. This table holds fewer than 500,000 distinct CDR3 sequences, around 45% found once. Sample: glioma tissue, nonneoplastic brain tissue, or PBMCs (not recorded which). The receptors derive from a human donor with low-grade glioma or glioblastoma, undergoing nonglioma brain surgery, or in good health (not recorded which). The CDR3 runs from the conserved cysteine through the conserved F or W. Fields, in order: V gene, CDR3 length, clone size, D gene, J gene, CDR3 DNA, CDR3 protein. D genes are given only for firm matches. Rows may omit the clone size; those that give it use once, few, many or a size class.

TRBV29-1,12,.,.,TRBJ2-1,TGCAGCGTGGGTCGGGGGAACAATGAGCAGTTCTTC,CSVGRGNNEQFF
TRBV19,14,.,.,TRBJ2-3,TGTGCCAGTAGCAAAGGGTACTACACAGATACGCAGTATTTT,CASSKGYYTDTQYF
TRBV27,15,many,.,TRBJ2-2,TGTGCCAGCAGTTTAGTCCCCCAGGGGACCGGGGAGCTGTTTTTT,CASSLVPQGTGELFF
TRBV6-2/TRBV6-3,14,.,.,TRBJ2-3,TGTGCCAGCAGTTACATCGGGACTTTGGATACGCAGTATTTT,CASSYIGTLDTQYF
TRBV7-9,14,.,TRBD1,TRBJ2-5,TGTGCCAGCAGCGTAACGGACAGGGGTCAGACCCAGTACTTC,CASSVTDRGQTQYF
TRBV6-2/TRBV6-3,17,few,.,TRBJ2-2,TGTGCCAGCAGTTACGCCCTGGGGCTGGCAAACACCGGGGAGCTGTTTTTT,CASSYALGLANTGELFF
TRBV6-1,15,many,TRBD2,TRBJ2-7,TGTGCCAGCACGGTACACGGCGGGAGGGCCTACGAGCAGTACTTC,CASTVHGGRAYEQYF
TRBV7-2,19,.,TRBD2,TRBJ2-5,TGTGCCAGCAGCTCCCTGGGACTAGCGGGCGAGTGGGTTGGGGAGACCCAGTACTTC,CASSSLGLAGEWVGETQYF
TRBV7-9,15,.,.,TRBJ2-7,TGTGCCAGCAGCCCGCCCGCCAGGGGAGGTTACGAGCAGTACTTC,CASSPPARGGYEQYF
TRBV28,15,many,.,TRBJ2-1,TGTGCCAGCAGCCCGATTGGAAGCTCCTACAATGAGCAGTTCTTC,CASSPIGSSYNEQFF
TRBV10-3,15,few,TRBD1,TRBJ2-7,TGTGCCATCAGTGAGCCGGGACAGGGGGTATACGAGCAGTACTTC,CAISEPGQGVYEQYF
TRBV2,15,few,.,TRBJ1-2,TGTGCCAGCCGTCGCAACTACAGGGAGAACTATGGCTACACCTTC,CASRRNYRENYGYTF
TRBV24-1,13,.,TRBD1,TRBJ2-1,TGTGCCACCAGTCGACAGGGCTACAATGAGCAGTTCTTC,CATSRQGYNEQFF
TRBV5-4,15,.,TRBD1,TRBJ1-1,TGTGCCAGCAGCTTGGACAGGGGGAGGAACACTGAAGCTTTCTTT,CASSLDRGRNTEAFF
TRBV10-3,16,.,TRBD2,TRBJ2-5,TGTGCCATCAGTGAAGGGACTAGCGGTTACCAAGAGACCCAGTACTTC,CAISEGTSGYQETQYF
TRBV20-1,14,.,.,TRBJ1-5,TGCAGTGCTAAAGCCCCCACTAGCAATCAGCCCCAGCATTTT,CSAKAPTSNQPQHF
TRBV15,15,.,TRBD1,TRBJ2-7,TGTGCCACCAGCAGAGATGGGACAGGGGTTTACGAGCAGTACTTC,CATSRDGTGVYEQYF
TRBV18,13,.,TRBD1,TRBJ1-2,TGTGCCAGCTCCGAAACAGGGGACTATGGCTACACCTTC,CASSETGDYGYTF
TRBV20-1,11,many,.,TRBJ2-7,TGCAGTGCTAGAGATAGCCCTGGGCAGTACTTC,CSARDSPGQYF
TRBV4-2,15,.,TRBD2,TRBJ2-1,TGTGCCAACCGCCCGGGACTAGCATCCAACAATGAGCAGTTCTTC,CANRPGLASNNEQFF
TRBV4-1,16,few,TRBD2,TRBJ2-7,TGCGCCAGCAGCCAGACCGGGACTATTCCATCCTACGAGCAGTACTTC,CASSQTGTIPSYEQYF
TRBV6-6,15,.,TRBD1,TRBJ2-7,TGTGCCAGCAGGCCAGGACAGGGGGCAGGGTATGAGCAGTACTTC,CASRPGQGAGYEQYF
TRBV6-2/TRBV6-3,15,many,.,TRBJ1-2,TGTGCCAGCAGTTCGTACACAGCTCCTAACTATGGCTACACCTTC,CASSSYTAPNYGYTF
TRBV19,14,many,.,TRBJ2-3,TGTGCCAGTATGGGGGTAGGTGGCACAGATACGCAGTATTTT,CASMGVGGTDTQYF
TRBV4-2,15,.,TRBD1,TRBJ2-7,TGTGCCAGCAGCCAGGGAGACAGGGGCCTCTACGAGCAGTACTTC,CASSQGDRGLYEQYF
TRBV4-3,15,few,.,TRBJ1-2,TGCGCCAGCAGCCAAGCTTGGGGCTCTGGCTATGGCTACACCTTC,CASSQAWGSGYGYTF
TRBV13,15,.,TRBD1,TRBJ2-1,TGTGCCAGCAGCTCCGGCGACAGGGGGGGGAATGAGCAGTTCTTC,CASSSGDRGGNEQFF
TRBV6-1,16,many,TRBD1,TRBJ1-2,TGTGCCAGCAGTGAAGTGGGACAGGGCTATAACTATGGCTACACCTTC,CASSEVGQGYNYGYTF
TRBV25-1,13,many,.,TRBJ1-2,TGTGCCAGCAGTGAGCAGGGATCCTATGGCTACACCTTC,CASSEQGSYGYTF
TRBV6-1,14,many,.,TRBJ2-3,TGTGCCAGCAGCGCGGACGGCTACACAGATACGCAGTATTTT,CASSADGYTDTQYF
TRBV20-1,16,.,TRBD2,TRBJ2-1,TGCAGTGCTCCTCGGACTAGCGGGAGGTTTCCTTTTGAGCAGTTCTTC,CSAPRTSGRFPFEQFF
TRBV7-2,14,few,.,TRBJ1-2,TGTGCCAGCAGCCCCCCTGGGGGCAGGGACGGCTACACCTTC,CASSPPGGRDGYTF
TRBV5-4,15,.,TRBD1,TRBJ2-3,TGTGCCAGCCAACCAACAGGGGAACCCACAGATACGCAGTATTTT,CASQPTGEPTDTQYF
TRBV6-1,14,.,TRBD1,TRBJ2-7,TGTGCCAGCACGGGGACAGGGGTTACGTACGAGCAGTACTTC,CASTGTGVTYEQYF
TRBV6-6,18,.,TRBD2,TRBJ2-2,TGTGCCAGCAGTTACCACGGGGCTAGCGGGAGTTACACCGGGGAGCTGTTTTTT,CASSYHGASGSYTGELFF
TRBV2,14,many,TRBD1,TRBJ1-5,TGTGCCAGCACCGGACAGGGTGGCAATCAGCCCCAGCATTTT,CASTGQGGNQPQHF
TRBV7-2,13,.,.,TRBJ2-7,TGTGCCAGCAGCCACGAGGGAGAGTACGAGCAGTACTTC,CASSHEGEYEQYF
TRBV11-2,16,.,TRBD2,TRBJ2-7,TGTGCCAGCAGCTTAGTAACGGGAGGGCCCTCCTACGAGCAGTACTTC,CASSLVTGGPSYEQYF
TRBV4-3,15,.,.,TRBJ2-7,TGCGCCAGCAGCCAAGAGTTAGTGACACCCTACGAGCAGTACTTC,CASSQELVTPYEQYF
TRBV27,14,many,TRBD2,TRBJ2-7,TGTGCCAGCAGTCTAGCGGGATACTCCTACGAGCAGTACTTC,CASSLAGYSYEQYF
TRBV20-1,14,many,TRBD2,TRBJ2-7,TGCAGTGCCCCCGGACTAGCGGGAGGTAACGAGCAGTACTTC,CSAPGLAGGNEQYF
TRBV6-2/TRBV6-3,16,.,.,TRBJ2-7,TGTGCCAGCAGTTACCGATACCCTAGTAGCGGTTACGAGCAGTACTTC,CASSYRYPSSGYEQYF
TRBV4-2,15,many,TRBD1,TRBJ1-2,TGTGCCAGCAGCCTAGATCCGACAGGGGTGGGTGGCTACACCTTC,CASSLDPTGVGGYTF
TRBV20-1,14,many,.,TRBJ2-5,TGCAGTGCCTATCCCCTAGCTTCGCGAGAGACCCAGTACTTC,CSAYPLASRETQYF
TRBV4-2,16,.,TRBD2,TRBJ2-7,TGTGCCAGCAGCCAACCCAGTAGCGGGAGAGCCTACGAGCAGTACTTC,CASSQPSSGRAYEQYF
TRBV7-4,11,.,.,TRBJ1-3,TGTGCCAGCAGCCCTGAGAGGGTCATATATTTT,CASSPERVIYF
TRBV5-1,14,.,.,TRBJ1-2,TGCGCCAGCAGCTTGGATAGCAGCTCCTATGGCTACACCTTC,CASSLDSSSYGYTF
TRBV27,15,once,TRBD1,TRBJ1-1,TGTGCCAGCAGTTTGAACAGGGGGCAGAGCACTGAAGCTTTCTTT,CASSLNRGQSTEAFF
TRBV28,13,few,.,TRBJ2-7,TGTGCCAGCAGGCATCAGGGGGGCTACGAGCAGTACTTC,CASRHQGGYEQYF
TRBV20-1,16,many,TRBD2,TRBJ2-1,TGCAGTGCTAGGATCGTGAAAGCGGGAGTGTCAACTGAGCAGTTCTTC,CSARIVKAGVSTEQFF
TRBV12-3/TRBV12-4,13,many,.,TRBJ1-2,TGTGCCAGCAGTTTTCGGCAGAACTATGGCTACACCTTC,CASSFRQNYGYTF
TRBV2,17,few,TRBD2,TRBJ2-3,TGTGCCACAGAAGCGGGAGTTTTTTCTTTTGGGACAGATACGCAGTATTTT,CATEAGVFSFGTDTQYF
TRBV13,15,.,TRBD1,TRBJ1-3,TGTGCCAGCAGCCCGACAGGGGTCTTAGGAAACACCATATATTTT,CASSPTGVLGNTIYF
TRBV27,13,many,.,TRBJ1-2,TGTGCCAGCAGTGTCAATACAGGCGGGGGCTACACCTTC,CASSVNTGGGYTF
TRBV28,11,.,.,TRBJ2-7,TGTGCCAATACGTCTGTCCAGGAGCAGTACTTC,CANTSVQEQYF
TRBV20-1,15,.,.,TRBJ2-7,TGCAGTGCTAGAGCGGTAGGGGGGAGTTACTACGAGCAGTACTTC,CSARAVGGSYYEQYF
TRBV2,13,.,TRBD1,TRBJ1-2,TGTGCCAGCAGTGAAGACAGGGGTAGTGGCTACACCTTC,CASSEDRGSGYTF
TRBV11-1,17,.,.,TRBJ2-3,TGTGCCAGCAGCAAAACCGCGACAGGATGGGACACAGATACGCAGTATTTT,CASSKTATGWDTDTQYF
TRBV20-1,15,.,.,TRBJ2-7,TGCAGTGTCCCCAATCCCCGGGGTTTCCAATACGAGCAGTACTTC,CSVPNPRGFQYEQYF
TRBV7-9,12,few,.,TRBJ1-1,TGTGCCAGCAGCTTACTCGGCAGAGAAGCTTTCTTT,CASSLLGREAFF